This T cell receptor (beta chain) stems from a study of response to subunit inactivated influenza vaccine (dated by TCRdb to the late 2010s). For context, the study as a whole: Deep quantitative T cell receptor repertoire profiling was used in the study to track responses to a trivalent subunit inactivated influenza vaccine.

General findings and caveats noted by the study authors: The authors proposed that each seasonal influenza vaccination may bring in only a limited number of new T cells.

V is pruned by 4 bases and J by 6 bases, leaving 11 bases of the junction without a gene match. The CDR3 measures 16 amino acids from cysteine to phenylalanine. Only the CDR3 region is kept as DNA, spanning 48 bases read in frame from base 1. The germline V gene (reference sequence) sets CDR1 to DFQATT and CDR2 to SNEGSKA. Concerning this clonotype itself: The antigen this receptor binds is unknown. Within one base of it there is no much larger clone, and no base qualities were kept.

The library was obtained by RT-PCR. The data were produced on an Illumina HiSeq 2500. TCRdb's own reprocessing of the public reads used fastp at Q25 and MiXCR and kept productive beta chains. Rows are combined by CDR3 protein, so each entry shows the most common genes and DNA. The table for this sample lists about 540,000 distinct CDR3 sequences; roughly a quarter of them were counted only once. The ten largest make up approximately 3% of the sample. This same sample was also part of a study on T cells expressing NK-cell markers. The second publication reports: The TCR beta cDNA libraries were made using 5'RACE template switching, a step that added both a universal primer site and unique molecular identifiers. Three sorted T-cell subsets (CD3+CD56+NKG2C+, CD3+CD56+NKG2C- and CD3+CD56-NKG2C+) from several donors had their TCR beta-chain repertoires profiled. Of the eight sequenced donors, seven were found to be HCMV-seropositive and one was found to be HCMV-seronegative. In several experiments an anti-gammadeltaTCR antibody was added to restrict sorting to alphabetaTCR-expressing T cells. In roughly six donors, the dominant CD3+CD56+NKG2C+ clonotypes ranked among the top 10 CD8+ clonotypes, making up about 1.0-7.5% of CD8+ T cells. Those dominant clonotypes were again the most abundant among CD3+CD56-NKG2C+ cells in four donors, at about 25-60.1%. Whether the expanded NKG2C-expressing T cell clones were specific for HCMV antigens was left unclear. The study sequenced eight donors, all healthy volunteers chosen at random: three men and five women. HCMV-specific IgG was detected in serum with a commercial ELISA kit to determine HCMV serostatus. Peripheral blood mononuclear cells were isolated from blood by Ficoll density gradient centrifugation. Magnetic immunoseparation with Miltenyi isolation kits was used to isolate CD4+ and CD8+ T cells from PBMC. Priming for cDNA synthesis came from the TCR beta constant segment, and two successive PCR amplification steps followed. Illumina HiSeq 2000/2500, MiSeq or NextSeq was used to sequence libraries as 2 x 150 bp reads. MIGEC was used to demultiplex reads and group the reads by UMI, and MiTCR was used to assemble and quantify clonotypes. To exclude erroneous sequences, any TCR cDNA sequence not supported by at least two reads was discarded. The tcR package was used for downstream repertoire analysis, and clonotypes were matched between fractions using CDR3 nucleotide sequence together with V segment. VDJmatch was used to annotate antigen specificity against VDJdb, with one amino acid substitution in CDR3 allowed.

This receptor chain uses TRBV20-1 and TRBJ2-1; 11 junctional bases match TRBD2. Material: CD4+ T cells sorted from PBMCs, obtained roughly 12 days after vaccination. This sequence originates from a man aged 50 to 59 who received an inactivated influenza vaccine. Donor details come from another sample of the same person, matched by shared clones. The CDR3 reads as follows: CSATNPTSGNVNEQFF. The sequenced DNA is TGCAGTGCTACAAATCCGACTAGCGGGAATGTCAATGAGCAGTTCTTC.